A single TCR beta chain is shown here with its context. Its antigen remains unknown. CDR3 length equals 11 residues. This sample was included in a study of T cells expressing NK-cell markers. In the study overall: It was sorted CD3+CD56+NKG2C+, CD3+CD56+NKG2C- and CD3+CD56-NKG2C+ T cells that supplied the TCR beta repertoires. Most of the eight sequenced donors tested HCMV-seropositive; one tested seronegative. Study conclusions and caveats: These clonotypes also led the CD3+CD56-NKG2C+ fraction in four donors.

TCRdb re-called the 5' RACE reads; one entry per CDR3 protein, DNA not given. The sample data list hundreds of thousands of distinct CDR3 sequences. V and J are TRBV12-3 or TRBV12-4 and TRBJ1-1; checking the TCRdb D call of TRBD1 is not possible without DNA. Sequenced input: blood T cells: a sorted CD56 or NKG2C T cell subset, CD4+ or CD8+ T cells, or bulk PBMC T cells (not recorded which). This clonotype was sampled from a man younger than 35 in good health. This CDR3 is CATGQLSEAFF.